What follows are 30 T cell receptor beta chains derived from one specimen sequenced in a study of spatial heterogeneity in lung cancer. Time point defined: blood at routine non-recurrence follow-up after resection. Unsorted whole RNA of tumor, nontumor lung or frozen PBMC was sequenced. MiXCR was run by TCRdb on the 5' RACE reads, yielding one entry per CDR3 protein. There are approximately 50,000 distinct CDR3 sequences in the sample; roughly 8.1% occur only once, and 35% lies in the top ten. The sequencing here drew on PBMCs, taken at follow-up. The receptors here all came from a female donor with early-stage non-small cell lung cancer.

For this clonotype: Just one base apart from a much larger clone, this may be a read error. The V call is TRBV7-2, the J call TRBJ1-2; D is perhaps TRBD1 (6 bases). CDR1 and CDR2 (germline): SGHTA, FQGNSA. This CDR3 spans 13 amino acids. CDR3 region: CASSSGQTYGYAF. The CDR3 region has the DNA TGTGCCAGCAGCTCTGGACAGACTTATGGCTACGCCTTC.

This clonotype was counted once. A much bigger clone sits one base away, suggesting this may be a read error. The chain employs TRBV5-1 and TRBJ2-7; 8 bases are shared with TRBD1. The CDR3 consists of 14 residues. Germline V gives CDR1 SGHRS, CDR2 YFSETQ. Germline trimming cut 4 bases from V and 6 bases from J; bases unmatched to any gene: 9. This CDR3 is CASSPPTGDFEQYF. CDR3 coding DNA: TGCGCCAGCAGCCCCCCGACAGGGGACTTCGAGCAGTACTTC. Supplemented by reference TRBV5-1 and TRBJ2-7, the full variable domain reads KAGVTQTPRYLIKTRGQQVTLSCSPISGHRSVSWYQQTPGQGLQFLFEYFSETQRNKGNFPGRFSGRQFSNSRSEMNVSTLELGDSALYLCASSPPTGDFEQYFGPGTRLTVT.

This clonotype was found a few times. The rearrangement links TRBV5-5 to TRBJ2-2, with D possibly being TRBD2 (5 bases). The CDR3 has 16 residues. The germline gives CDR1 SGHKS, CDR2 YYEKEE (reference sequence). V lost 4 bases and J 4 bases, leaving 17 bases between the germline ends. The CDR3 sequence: CASSPLISSGTGELFF. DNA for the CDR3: TGTGCCAGCAGCCCCCTGATCTCCAGCGGCACCGGGGAGCTGTTTTTT. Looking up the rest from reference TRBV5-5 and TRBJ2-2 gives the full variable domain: DAGVTQSPTHLIKTRGQQVTLRCSPISGHKSVSWYQQVLGQGPQFIFQYYEKEERGRGNFPDRFSARQFPNYSSELNVNALLLGDSALYLCASSPLISSGTGELFFGEGSRLTVL.

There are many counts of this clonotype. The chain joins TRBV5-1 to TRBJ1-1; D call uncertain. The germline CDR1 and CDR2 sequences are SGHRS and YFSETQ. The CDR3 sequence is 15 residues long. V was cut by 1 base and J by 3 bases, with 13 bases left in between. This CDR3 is CASSLKPGLYTEAFF. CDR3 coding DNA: TGCGCCAGCAGCTTGAAGCCGGGGTTGTACACTGAAGCTTTCTTT.

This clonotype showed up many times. In DNA, the CDR3 is TGCAGTGCTAGAGATCGAGAGGGCTCCTATAATTCACCCCTCCACTTT. This translates into CSARDREGSYNSPLHF. The chain employs TRBV20-1 and TRBJ1-6; D remains ambiguous. Trimming took off 0 bases at V and 0 bases at J, with 9 bases between the two ends. Germline V gene lookup returns CDR1 DFQATT and CDR2 SNEGSKA (reference sequence). This CDR3 region has 16 residues.

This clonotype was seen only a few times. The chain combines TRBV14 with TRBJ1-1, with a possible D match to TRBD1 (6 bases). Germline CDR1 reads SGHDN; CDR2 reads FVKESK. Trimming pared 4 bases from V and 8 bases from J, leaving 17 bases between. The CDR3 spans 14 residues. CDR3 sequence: CASSPVGGWGEAFF. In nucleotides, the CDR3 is TGTGCCAGCAGCCCCGTGGGGGGCTGGGGCGAAGCTTTCTTT.

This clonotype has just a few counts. The CDR3 loop reads CASSQDGRAPDTQYF. In DNA, the CDR3 is TGCGCCAGCAGCCAAGATGGCAGGGCCCCAGATACGCAGTATTTT. This rearrangement joins TRBV4-1 to TRBJ2-3; maybe TRBD1 (5 bases). Germline V gene sequence: CDR1 MGHRA, CDR2 YSYEKL. The CDR3 covers 15 residues. Trimming cost V 0 bases and J 4 bases, with 11 bases left between them.

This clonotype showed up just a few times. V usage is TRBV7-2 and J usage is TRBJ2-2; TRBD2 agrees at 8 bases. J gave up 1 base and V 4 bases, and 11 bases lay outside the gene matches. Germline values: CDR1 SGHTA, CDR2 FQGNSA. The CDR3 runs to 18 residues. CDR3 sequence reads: CASSSPQSGGQNTGELFF. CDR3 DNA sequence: TGTGCCAGCAGCTCCCCGCAGAGCGGGGGCCAGAACACCGGGGAGCTGTTTTTT.

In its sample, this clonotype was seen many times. The CDR3 loop is CSATPGAGGGYTF. The CDR3 region has the DNA TGCAGTGCTACCCCCGGGGCAGGGGGAGGCTACACCTTC. The chain combines TRBV20-1 with TRBJ1-2; 7 nucleotides align to TRBD1. This CDR3 spans 13 amino acids. CDR1 and CDR2 from the germline V gene are DFQATT and SNEGSKA (reference sequence). With 4 bases clipped from V and 8 bases from J, the junction kept 10 bases outside the gene matches.

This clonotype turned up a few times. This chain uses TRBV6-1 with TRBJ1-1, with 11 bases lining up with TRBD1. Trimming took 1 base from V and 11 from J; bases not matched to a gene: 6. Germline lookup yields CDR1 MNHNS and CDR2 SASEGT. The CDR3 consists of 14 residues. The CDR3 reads CASSEGEDRGPAFF. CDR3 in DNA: TGTGCCAGCAGTGAAGGAGAGGACAGGGGGCCTGCTTTCTTT.

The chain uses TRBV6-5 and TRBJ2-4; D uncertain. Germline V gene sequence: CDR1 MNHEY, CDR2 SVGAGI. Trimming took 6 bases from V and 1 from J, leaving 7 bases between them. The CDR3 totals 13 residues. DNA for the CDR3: TGTGCCAGCAGCTCGATCGCCAAAAACATTCAGTACTTC. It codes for CASSSIAKNIQYF.

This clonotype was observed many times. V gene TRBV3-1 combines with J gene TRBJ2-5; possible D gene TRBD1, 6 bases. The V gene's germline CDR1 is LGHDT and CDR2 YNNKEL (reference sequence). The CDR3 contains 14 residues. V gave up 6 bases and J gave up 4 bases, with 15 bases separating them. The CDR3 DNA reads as TGTGCCAGCAGAGAAAGGGGGACACTAGAGACCCAGTACTTC. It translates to CASRERGTLETQYF.

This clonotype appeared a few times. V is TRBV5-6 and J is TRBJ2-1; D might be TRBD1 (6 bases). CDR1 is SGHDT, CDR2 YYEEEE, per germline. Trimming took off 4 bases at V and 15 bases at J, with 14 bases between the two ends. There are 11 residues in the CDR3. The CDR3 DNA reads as TGTGCCAGCAGCCGCACAGGGTTTCGGTTCTTC. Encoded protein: CASSRTGFRFF.

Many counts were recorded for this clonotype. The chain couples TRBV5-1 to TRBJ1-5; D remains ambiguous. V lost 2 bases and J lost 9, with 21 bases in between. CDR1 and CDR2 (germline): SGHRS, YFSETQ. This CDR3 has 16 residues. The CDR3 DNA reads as TGCGCCAGCAGCTTTCTCCCCGTCGATTCCGGCCGGCCCCAGCATTTT. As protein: CASSFLPVDSGRPQHF.

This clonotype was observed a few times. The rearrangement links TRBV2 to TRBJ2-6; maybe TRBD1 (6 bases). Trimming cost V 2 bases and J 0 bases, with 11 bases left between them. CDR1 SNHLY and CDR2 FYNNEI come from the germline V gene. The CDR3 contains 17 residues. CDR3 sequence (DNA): TGTGCCAGCAGTGAAAGGGGGACGGGCTCTGGGGCCAACGTCCTGACTTTC. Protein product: CASSERGTGSGANVLTF.

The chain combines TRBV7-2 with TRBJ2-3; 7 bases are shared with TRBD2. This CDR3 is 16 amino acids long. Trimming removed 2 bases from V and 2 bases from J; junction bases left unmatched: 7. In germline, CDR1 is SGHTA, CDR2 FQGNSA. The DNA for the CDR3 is TGTGCCAGCAGCTTACTGGGGGGGAGCCCCACAGATACGCAGTATTTT. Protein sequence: CASSLLGGSPTDTQYF.

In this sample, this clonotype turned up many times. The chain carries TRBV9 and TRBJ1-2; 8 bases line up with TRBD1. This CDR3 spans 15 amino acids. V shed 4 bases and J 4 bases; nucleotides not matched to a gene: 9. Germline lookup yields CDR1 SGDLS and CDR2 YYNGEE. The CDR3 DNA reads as TGTGCCAGCAGCCCACAAGGACAGGGTCCCTATGGCTACACCTTC. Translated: CASSPQGQGPYGYTF.

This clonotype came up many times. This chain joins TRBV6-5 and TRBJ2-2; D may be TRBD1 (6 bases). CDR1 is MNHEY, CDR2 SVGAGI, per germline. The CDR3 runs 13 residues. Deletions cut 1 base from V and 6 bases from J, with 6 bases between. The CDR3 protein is CASSYYRAGELFF. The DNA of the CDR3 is TGTGCCAGCAGTTACTACAGGGCCGGGGAGCTGTTTTTT.

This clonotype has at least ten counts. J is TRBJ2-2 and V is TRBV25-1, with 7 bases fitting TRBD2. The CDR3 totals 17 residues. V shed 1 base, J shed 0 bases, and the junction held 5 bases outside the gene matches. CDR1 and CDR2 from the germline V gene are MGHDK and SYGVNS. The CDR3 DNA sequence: TGTGCCAGCAGTGAATTTTCCGCGGGGGCGAACACCGGGGAGCTGTTTTTT. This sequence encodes CASSEFSAGANTGELFF.

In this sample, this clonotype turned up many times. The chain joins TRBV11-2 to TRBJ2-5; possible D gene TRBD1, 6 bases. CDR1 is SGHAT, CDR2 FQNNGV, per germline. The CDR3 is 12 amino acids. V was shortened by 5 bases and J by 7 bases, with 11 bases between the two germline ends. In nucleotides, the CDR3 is TGTGCCAGCAGCCGATGGACAGCGACCCAGTACTTC. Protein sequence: CASSRWTATQYF. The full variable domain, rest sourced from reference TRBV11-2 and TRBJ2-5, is EAGVAQSPRYKIIEKRQSVAFWCNPISGHATLYWYQQILGQGPKLLIQFQNNGVVDDSQLPKDRFSAERLKGVDSTLKIQPAKLEDSAVYLCASSRWTATQYFGPGTRLLVL.

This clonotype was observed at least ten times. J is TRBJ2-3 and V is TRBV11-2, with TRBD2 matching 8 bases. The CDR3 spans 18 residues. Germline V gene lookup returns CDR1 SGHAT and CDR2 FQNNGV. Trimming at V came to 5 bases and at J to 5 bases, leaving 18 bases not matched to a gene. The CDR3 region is CASSIMRASGGFEDTQYF. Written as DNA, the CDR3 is TGTGCCAGCAGCATAATGCGGGCCAGCGGGGGCTTCGAAGATACGCAGTATTTT.

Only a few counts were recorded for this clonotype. CDR3 in amino acids: CSARKASGTHNEQFF. The CDR3 region has the DNA TGCAGTGCTAGAAAAGCTAGCGGGACCCACAATGAGCAGTTCTTC. The chain carries TRBV20-1 and TRBJ2-1; 9 bases are a match to TRBD2. The CDR3 consists of 15 residues. Germline V lookup: CDR1 DFQATT, CDR2 SNEGSKA (reference sequence). Losses at the gene ends were 2 bases for V and 5 bases for J; bases not matched to a gene: 7.

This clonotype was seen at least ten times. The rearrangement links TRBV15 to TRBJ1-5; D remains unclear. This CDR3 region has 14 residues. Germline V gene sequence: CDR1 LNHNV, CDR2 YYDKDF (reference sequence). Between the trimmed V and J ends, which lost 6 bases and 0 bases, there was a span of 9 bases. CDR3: CATSLLFSNQPQHF. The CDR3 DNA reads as TGTGCCACCAGTTTGCTTTTTAGCAATCAGCCCCAGCATTTT.

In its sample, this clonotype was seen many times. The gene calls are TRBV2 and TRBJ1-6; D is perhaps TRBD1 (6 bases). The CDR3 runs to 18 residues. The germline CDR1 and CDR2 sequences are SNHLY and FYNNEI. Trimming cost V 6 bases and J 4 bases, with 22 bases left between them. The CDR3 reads CASRDEEGGSGYNSPLHF. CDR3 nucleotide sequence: TGTGCCAGCAGGGACGAGGAGGGGGGCTCGGGTTATAATTCACCCCTCCACTTT.

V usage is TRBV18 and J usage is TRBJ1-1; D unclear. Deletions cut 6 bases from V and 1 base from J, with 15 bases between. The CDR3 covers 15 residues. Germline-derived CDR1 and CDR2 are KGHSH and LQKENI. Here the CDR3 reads CASSTVGTPNTEAFF. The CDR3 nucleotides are TGTGCCAGCTCGACGGTAGGAACACCGAACACTGAAGCTTTCTTT.

The CDR3 sequence is CAWKFRSEYGYTF. The CDR3 nucleotides read TGTGCCTGGAAATTTCGTTCCGAATATGGCTACACCTTC. The J gene is TRBJ1-2, the V gene TRBV30; no clear D. Germline V gene data show CDR1 as GTSNPN and CDR2 as SVGIG (reference sequence). The ends were cut back, 4 bases at V and 5 bases at J, with 14 bases in the middle. CDR3 length equals 13 residues.

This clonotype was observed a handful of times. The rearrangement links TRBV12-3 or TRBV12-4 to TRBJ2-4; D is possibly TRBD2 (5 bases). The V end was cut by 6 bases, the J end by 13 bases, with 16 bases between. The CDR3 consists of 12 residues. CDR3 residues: CASSLITRNQYF. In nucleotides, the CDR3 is TGTGCCAGCAGCCTCATTACTAGGAACCAGTACTTC.

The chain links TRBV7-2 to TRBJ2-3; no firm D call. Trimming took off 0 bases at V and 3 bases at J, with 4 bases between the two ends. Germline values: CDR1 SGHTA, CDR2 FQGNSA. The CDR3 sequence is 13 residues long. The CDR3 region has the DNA TGTGCCAGCAGCTTAGCGTGGACAGATACGCAGTATTTT. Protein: CASSLAWTDTQYF.

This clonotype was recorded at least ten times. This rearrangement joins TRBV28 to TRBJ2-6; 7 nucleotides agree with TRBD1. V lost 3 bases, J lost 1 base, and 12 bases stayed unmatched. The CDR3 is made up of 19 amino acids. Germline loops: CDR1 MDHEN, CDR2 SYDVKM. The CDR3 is CASSLARPGQISGANVLTF. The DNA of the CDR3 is TGTGCCAGCAGTTTGGCCCGTCCGGGACAGATTTCTGGGGCCAACGTCCTGACTTTC.

The CDR3 DNA reads as TGTGCCAGCAGCTTCCGCTCCTCCGCGGGTGAAAAACTGTTTTTT. Amino acids: CASSFRSSAGEKLFF. The chain employs TRBV5-6 and TRBJ1-4; D is ambiguous. The CDR3 runs to 15 residues. Between the trimmed V and J ends, which lost 2 bases and 7 bases, there was a span of 15 bases. The germline gives CDR1 SGHDT, CDR2 YYEEEE.